Included here is one T cell receptor (beta chain) sequence, with context. Its antigen is currently unknown. The entry originates in a study of cytotoxic CD8 clonotypes in ibrutinib-treated CLL. The CDR3 length is 15 residues. After removal of 5 bases from V and 1 base from J, the junction contained 7 bases not matched to a gene. Looked up from germline, CDR1 is KGHSH and CDR2 is LQKENI. Whole-study findings and limits: Upon ibrutinib response clonality rose, and upon progression it fell back toward baseline. Collection times varied between progressing and sustained-remission patients.

Clones were sequenced by immunoSEQ multiplex PCR, and TCRdb holds only the in-frame ones, with some missing. Seen here are about 39,000 clones, 55% to 80% observed once, and the top ten hold 7%. The source is a human donor with chronic lymphocytic leukemia. The rearrangement joins TRBV18 to TRBJ2-7, with 8 bases that match TRBD1. This specimen consisted of PBMCs, obtained at disease progression, from a patient treated with ibrutinib. CDR3: CASSTDRGQSYEQYF. The CDR3 DNA is TGTGCCAGCTCAACAGACAGGGGACAATCCTACGAGCAGTACTTC. The full variable domain, its missing parts supplied by reference TRBV18 and TRBJ2-7, is NAGVMQNPRHLVRRRGQEARLRCSPMKGHSHVYWYRQLPEEGLKFMVYLQKENIIDESGMPKERFSAEFPKEGPSILRIQQVVRGDSAAYFCASSTDRGQSYEQYFGPGTRLTVT.